The rows below give T cell receptor beta chains drawn from one sample of a study of blood T cell repertoires in COVID-19. Some clones are missing from TCRdb's copy, which holds only in-frame ones; the method was immunoSEQ multiplex PCR. The sample has about 220,000 clones, 70% to 85% seen once. The source material was PBMCs or T cells enriched from blood (not recorded which). Receptors originate from a woman aged 60 to 75 who had recovered from COVID-19. Each CDR3 is given with its conserved first and last residue. The D gene is left open where the match is weak. Size values are once, few and many counts, or a class for expanded clones, and some rows have none.

abundance | d_gene | j_gene | v_gene | CDR3aa | CDR3nt
few | TRBD2 | TRBJ2-3 | TRBV6-5 | CASRPSGNTDTQYF | TGTGCCAGCAGACCTAGCGGGAACACAGATACGCAGTATTTT
- | - | TRBJ1-1 | TRBV7-3 | CASRLSQLNTEAFF | TGTGCCAGCAGGCTGTCACAGCTGAACACTGAAGCTTTCTTT
- | TRBD1 | TRBJ2-1 | TRBV10-1 | CASRRPGQGKKGEIYNEQFF | TGCGCCAGCAGGAGACCGGGACAGGGTAAAAAGGGGGAAATCTACAATGAGCAGTTCTTC
once | - | TRBJ2-7 | TRBV5-5 | CASSMEPGTSSYEQYF | TGTGCCAGCAGCATGGAACCAGGAACGAGCTCCTACGAGCAGTACTTC
few | - | TRBJ2-3 | TRBV15 | CATSRDLEGTDTQYF | TGTGCCACCAGCAGAGATCTGGAGGGAACAGATACGCAGTATTTT
- | TRBD1 | TRBJ1-1 | TRBV5-1 | CASSAGQGASEAFF | TGCGCCAGCAGCGCCGGACAGGGGGCATCTGAAGCTTTCTTT
- | - | TRBJ2-3 | TRBV11-2 | CASSFSGRGPTDTQYF | TGTGCCAGCAGCTTTTCCGGGAGAGGACCCACAGATACGCAGTATTTT
once | TRBD1 | TRBJ1-2 | TRBV5-6 | CASSFPGQGYGYTF | TGTGCCAGCAGTTTCCCGGGACAGGGGTATGGCTACACCTTC
- | TRBD2 | TRBJ2-7 | TRBV10-2 | CASNTGTTLSYEQYF | TGCGCCAGCAATACCGGGACTACCCTATCCTACGAGCAGTACTTC
- | - | TRBJ1-1 | TRBV6-2/TRBV6-3 | CASSYGSMNTEAFF | TGTGCCAGCAGTTACGGGAGTATGAACACTGAAGCTTTCTTT
- | - | TRBJ1-4 | TRBV14 | CASSQTAALEKLFF | TGTGCCAGCAGCCAGACAGCCGCCCTAGAAAAACTGTTTTTT
- | TRBD1 | TRBJ2-4 | TRBV14 | CASSRGQEDRAKNIQYF | TGTGCCAGCAGCCGCGGACAGGAGGATCGAGCCAAAAACATTCAGTACTTC
- | TRBD2 | TRBJ2-1 | TRBV19 | CASSHPRGGRDEQFF | TGTGCCAGTAGTCACCCGCGGGGGGGTAGGGATGAGCAGTTCTTC
- | - | TRBJ1-2 | TRBV4-3 | CASSQDGQVYGYTF | TGCGCCAGCAGCCAAGACGGCCAGGTCTATGGCTACACCTTC
few | TRBD2 | TRBJ2-3 | TRBV5-6 | CASSLRLADNTDTQYF | TGTGCCAGCAGCTTAAGACTAGCGGACAACACAGATACGCAGTATTTT
- | TRBD2 | TRBJ2-1 | TRBV7-8 | CASSLAGLAGNNEQFF | TGTGCCAGCAGCTTAGCAGGACTAGCGGGGAACAATGAGCAGTTCTTC
- | TRBD1 | TRBJ2-5 | TRBV10-3 | CAISESVPGQGVRETQYF | TGTGCCATCAGTGAGTCTGTTCCGGGACAGGGGGTGAGGGAGACCCAGTACTTC
- | - | TRBJ2-1 | TRBV18 | CASSPDRKDHEQFF | TGTGCCAGCTCACCTGACAGGAAAGACCATGAGCAGTTCTTC
- | TRBD1 | TRBJ2-6 | TRBV24-1 | CATSDGSGRTGTTF | TGTGCCACCAGTGATGGATCGGGACGGACAGGGACGACTTTC
- | TRBD1 | TRBJ1-1 | TRBV7-9 | CASSPGTGETEAFF | TGTGCCAGCAGCCCCGGGACAGGGGAAACTGAAGCTTTCTTT
- | - | TRBJ1-1 | TRBV4-3 | CASSPHTNTEAFF | TGCGCCAGCAGCCCCCACACCAACACTGAAGCTTTCTTT
- | - | TRBJ2-1 | TRBV7-2 | CASSLPGALANEQFF | TGTGCCAGCAGCTTACCAGGGGCGCTGGCGAATGAGCAGTTCTTC
- | - | TRBJ1-1 | TRBV20-1 | CSANRDTEAFF | TGCAGTGCAAACAGGGACACTGAAGCTTTCTTT
- | TRBD1 | TRBJ1-4 | TRBV18 | CASSPSRDREEKLFF | TGTGCCAGCTCACCTAGCCGGGACAGGGAGGAAAAACTGTTTTTT
few | TRBD1 | TRBJ2-7 | TRBV5-6 | CASSLAGRQGISYEQYF | TGTGCCAGCAGCTTGGCAGGTCGACAGGGGATCTCCTACGAGCAGTACTTC
- | - | TRBJ1-2 | TRBV7-8 | CASSPGRRGDYGYTF | TGTGCCAGCAGCCCTGGAAGAAGGGGTGACTATGGCTACACCTTC
- | TRBD2 | TRBJ2-1 | TRBV5-1 | CASSLVAGVNNEQFF | TGCGCCAGCAGCTTGGTGGCGGGAGTAAACAATGAGCAGTTCTTC
once | TRBD1 | TRBJ1-2 | TRBV27 | CASSPRDRGYYGYTF | TGTGCCAGCAGTCCCCGGGACAGGGGGTACTATGGCTACACCTTC
- | - | TRBJ2-3 | TRBV7-8 | CASSLDGGSADTQYF | TGTGCCAGCAGCTTAGATGGGGGGAGTGCAGATACGCAGTATTTT
- | - | TRBJ1-2 | TRBV7-9 | CASSLVSDYGYTF | TGTGCCAGCAGCTTAGTGAGTGATTATGGCTACACCTTC
- | - | TRBJ1-2 | TRBV28 | CASSPYTADGYTF | TGTGCCAGCAGTCCCTACACCGCGGATGGCTACACCTTC
- | - | TRBJ2-1 | TRBV7-2 | CASSLNGYNEQFF | TGTGCCAGCAGCTTGAACGGCTACAATGAGCAGTTCTTC
- | - | TRBJ1-1 | TRBV11-3 | CASSFTENTEAFF | TGTGCCAGCAGCTTCACAGAGAACACTGAAGCTTTCTTT
- | TRBD2 | TRBJ2-1 | TRBV11-2 | CASSEKTSGNLNEQFF | TGTGCCAGCAGCGAAAAGACTAGCGGGAATTTGAATGAGCAGTTCTTC
once | - | TRBJ2-7 | TRBV5-4 | CASRRDESYEQYF | TGTGCCAGCAGGCGGGACGAATCCTACGAGCAGTACTTC
- | - | TRBJ2-1 | TRBV6-4 | CASSDSRFSEQFF | TGTGCCAGCAGTGACTCCCGGTTTAGTGAGCAGTTCTTC
- | TRBD2 | TRBJ2-1 | TRBV27 | CASSTNRASGSPGDEQFF | TGTGCCAGCAGTACGAACCGGGCTAGCGGTTCCCCCGGGGATGAGCAGTTCTTC
- | - | TRBJ2-5 | TRBV7-2 | CASSFAGEETQYF | TGTGCCAGCAGCTTTGCCGGGGAAGAGACCCAGTACTTC
- | - | TRBJ1-6 | TRBV6-1 | CASSEQGPDNSPLHF | TGTGCCAGCAGTGAACAGGGGCCGGATAATTCACCCCTCCACTTT
- | - | TRBJ1-6 | TRBV23-1 | CAIAGWRLHNSPLHF | TGCGCCATAGCAGGCTGGAGGCTCCATAATTCACCCCTCCACTTT
- | - | TRBJ1-5 | TRBV3-1/TRBV3-2 | CASSQDYRGNQPQHF | TGTGCCAGCAGCCAAGATTACAGGGGCAATCAGCCCCAGCATTTT